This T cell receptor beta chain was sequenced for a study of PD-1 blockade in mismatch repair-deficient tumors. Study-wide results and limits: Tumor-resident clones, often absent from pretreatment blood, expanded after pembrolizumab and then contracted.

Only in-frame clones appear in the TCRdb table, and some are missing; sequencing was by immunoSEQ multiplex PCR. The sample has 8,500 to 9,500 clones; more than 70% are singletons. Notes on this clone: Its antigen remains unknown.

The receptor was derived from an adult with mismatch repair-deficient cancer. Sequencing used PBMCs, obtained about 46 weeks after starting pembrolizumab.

CDR3 sequence (DNA): TGTGCCAGCGGGACTAGCGGGACAGGGTTCTACAATGAGCAGTTCTTC. Protein product: CASGTSGTGFYNEQFF. The chain recombines TRBV9 with TRBJ2-1; 13 positions match TRBD2. In germline, CDR1 is SGDLS, CDR2 YYNGEE. The trim removed 7 bases at V and 3 bases at J, leaving 7 bases unmatched. The CDR3 totals 16 residues.